These 22 T cell receptor beta chains originate from one sample sequenced in a study of beta chain features in type 1 diabetes. Study-level findings and limits: Among all four CD4+ subsets, Type 1 diabetes patients had TCRB CDR3s that were moderately but significantly shorter.

Expressed TCRB transcripts got sequenced, as all isolated RNA was reverse transcribed. The table came from immunoSEQ multiplex PCR; TCRdb's copy has only in-frame clones and leaves some out. Of around 300,000 clones in the sample, 15% are singletons; the top ten hold 0.015% to 0.019%. Their cognate antigens are unknown. The sample was naive CD4+ T cells from blood. The receptors were gathered from a man aged 18 to 35 with type 1 diabetes.

The V call is TRBV30, the J call TRBJ1-5; maybe TRBD1 (5 bases). CDR1 GTSNPN and CDR2 SVGIG come from the germline V gene (reference sequence). V lost 2 bases and J lost 7, with 12 bases in between. CDR3 length: 13 amino acids. The CDR3 DNA sequence: TGTGCCTGGAGTCTGGGGGGGTTCCAGCCCCAGCATTTT. Translating it yields CAWSLGGFQPQHF.

The chain's CDR3 is CASSFPSPDTQYF. The CDR3 DNA follows: TGTGCCAGCAGTTTCCCTTCCCCAGATACGCAGTATTTT. This chain links TRBV28 with TRBJ2-3, with D unresolved. V lost 3 bases, J lost 4 bases, and 8 bases lay in between. CDR1 is MDHEN and CDR2 is SYDVKM in the germline V gene. The CDR3 is made up of 13 amino acids.

Comments on this clone: The sample carries other DNA sequences with the same CDR3. This chain joins TRBV5-1 and TRBJ2-2, with D perhaps TRBD1 (6 bases). This CDR3 is 13 amino acids long. Germline V lookup: CDR1 SGHRS, CDR2 YFSETQ. Trimming removed 2 bases from V and 5 bases from J, with 7 bases in between. DNA for the CDR3: TGCGCCAGCAGCTTACAGGGTACCGGGGAGCTGTTTTTT. As protein: CASSLQGTGELFF. Full variable domain (rest looked up from reference TRBV5-1 and TRBJ2-2): KAGVTQTPRYLIKTRGQQVTLSCSPISGHRSVSWYQQTPGQGLQFLFEYFSETQRNKGNFPGRFSGRQFSNSRSEMNVSTLELGDSALYLCASSLQGTGELFFGEGSRLTVL.

The V gene is TRBV5-4, the J gene TRBJ2-3, with 7 bases fitting TRBD2. The CDR3 sequence is 15 residues long. V lost 1 base, J lost 6 bases, and 8 bases stayed unmatched. CDR1 and CDR2 from the germline V gene are SGHNT and YYREEE (reference sequence). CDR3 DNA sequence: TGTGCCAGCAGCTTGACGGGGGGTAGGCTTGATACGCAGTATTTT. This translates into CASSLTGGRLDTQYF.

This clone was recorded only once. The genes are TRBV7-2 and TRBJ2-7; 9 bases agree with TRBD2. Germline CDR1 and CDR2: SGHTA and FQGNSA. The ends lost 1 base at V and 2 bases at J; junction bases unmatched: 6. The CDR3 loop spans 16 amino acids. The CDR3 protein is CASSLVARGGAYEQYF. The CDR3 region has the DNA TGTGCCAGCAGCTTAGTGGCGCGGGGGGGGGCCTACGAGCAGTACTTC.

V is TRBV28 and J is TRBJ2-1, with a possible D match to TRBD2 (7 bases). The germline V and J ends were trimmed by 5 bases and 7 bases, with 21 bases remaining between them. CDR3 size: 16 residues. Germline CDR1 reads MDHEN; CDR2 reads SYDVKM. The CDR3 protein is CASSPKGGLAVNEQFF. CDR3 nucleotide sequence: TGTGCCAGCAGTCCCAAAGGGGGGCTAGCGGTTAATGAGCAGTTCTTC.

This clone was detected a few times. The chain joins TRBV11-2 to TRBJ2-2; D gene uncertain. The ends were cut back, 1 base at V and 7 bases at J, with 10 bases in the middle. The CDR3 loop spans 14 amino acids. Germline CDR1 is SGHAT and CDR2 is FQNNGV. CDR3 bases: TGTGCCAGCAGCTTAGTGCAGCGATTCGGGGAGCTGTTTTTT. Protein product: CASSLVQRFGELFF.

This clone has a handful of counts. The rearrangement links TRBV7-2 to TRBJ1-2; D is undetermined. CDR3 length: 12 residues. V dropped 6 bases and J dropped 4 bases, with 9 bases sitting between them. Germline-derived CDR1 and CDR2 are SGHTA and FQGNSA. CDR3 sequence reads: CASSHTVYGYTF. CDR3 bases: TGTGCCAGCAGTCATACGGTCTATGGCTACACCTTC.

The rearrangement joins TRBV30 to TRBJ2-3, with a weak D call TRBD2 (5 bases). The germline CDR1 and CDR2 sequences are GTSNPN and SVGIG (reference sequence). The CDR3 is made up of 13 amino acids. Trimming shortened V by 3 bases and J by 6 bases, and 13 bases separated the two germline ends. The CDR3 loop reads CAWRLQGGDTQYF. As DNA, the CDR3 is TGTGCCTGGAGGTTACAAGGAGGCGATACGCAGTATTTT.

V gene TRBV7-2 combines with J gene TRBJ1-2; maybe TRBD1 (5 bases). This CDR3 is built from 13 residues. The V end lost 11 bases, the J end lost 8 bases, and 21 bases lay between the germline ends. CDR1 is SGHTA and CDR2 is FQGNSA in the germline V gene. The CDR3 DNA reads as TGTGCCTGCAACCGGGGCCTGGGAGGCGGCTACACCTTC. This gives the protein CACNRGLGGGYTF.

The DNA of the CDR3 is TGTGCCAGCAGCACCCCCGGGACTAGCGGGAGTAACGAGCAGTACTTC. Residues: CASSTPGTSGSNEQYF. This chain links TRBV7-2 with TRBJ2-7; TRBD2 matches at 14 bases. Germline assignment: CDR1 SGHTA and CDR2 FQGNSA. V shed 5 bases and J 5 bases; nucleotides not matched to a gene: 8. The CDR3 runs 16 residues.

This clone has more than one count but fewer than ten. Germline and junction disagree at one end, which may indicate a read error. The chain employs TRBV27 and TRBJ2-1; 8 bases fit TRBD1. The germline V gene encodes CDR1 MNHEY and CDR2 SMNVEV (reference sequence). The CDR3 contains 15 residues. CDR3 in DNA: TGTGCCAGCAGTCAGTCGCGGGACAGGCGCCTCGAGGGGGTCTTC. Protein product: CASSQSRDRRLEGVF.

This clone has only a few counts. This chain connects TRBV6-5 to TRBJ2-2, with 10 nucleotides matching TRBD1. The V and J ends lost 5 bases and 5 bases, in that order; junction bases with no gene match: 5. The V gene's germline CDR1 is MNHEY and CDR2 SVGAGI. The CDR3 contains 15 residues. The CDR3 nucleotides read TGTGCCAGCAGTGGGGGACAGGGGAGGACCGGGGAGCTGTTTTTT. This encodes CASSGGQGRTGELFF.

V gene TRBV30 combines with J gene TRBJ1-5; the D is unclear. From germline, CDR1 is GTSNPN and CDR2 SVGIG (reference sequence). The CDR3 consists of 12 residues. Trimming took off 6 bases at V and 2 bases at J, with 8 bases between the two ends. CDR3 DNA: TGTGCCTGTCAGGTAGGCAATCAGCCCCAGCATTTT. It specifies CACQVGNQPQHF.

The chain recombines TRBV6-5 with TRBJ2-3; D gene unclear. V was pared by 4 bases and J by 1 base, with 9 bases between. CDR3 size: 14 residues. From germline, CDR1 is MNHEY and CDR2 SVGAGI. Here the CDR3 DNA reads TGTGCCAGCAGTTCCCACCGGGGCACAGATACGCAGTATTTT. It encodes CASSSHRGTDTQYF.

The chain has TRBV7-9 and TRBJ2-1; D unresolved. The germline V gene encodes CDR1 SEHNR and CDR2 FQNEAQ (reference sequence). Trimming took 7 bases from V and 0 from J, leaving 16 bases between them. The length of the CDR3 is 16 residues. CDR3 region: CASTSVERNSYNEQFF. CDR3 in DNA: TGTGCCAGCACCTCCGTTGAGAGAAACTCCTACAATGAGCAGTTCTTC.

This clone was seen a few times. The CDR3: CASSLKLAGRSLTYEQYF. The DNA for the CDR3 is TGTGCCAGCAGCTTAAAACTAGCGGGCCGCTCACTTACCTACGAGCAGTACTTC. The V call is TRBV7-2, the J call TRBJ2-7, with TRBD2 identical over 9 bases. From germline, CDR1 is SGHTA and CDR2 FQGNSA. The CDR3 runs 18 residues. The V segment lost 2 bases and the J segment 2 bases; nucleotides outside the gene matches: 13.

V is TRBV30 and J is TRBJ1-2; maybe TRBD1 (6 bases). CDR1 is GTSNPN, CDR2 SVGIG, per germline (reference sequence). The germline V and J ends were trimmed by 4 bases and 1 base, with 19 bases remaining between them. This CDR3 has 16 amino acids. The CDR3 sequence is CAWTGHPASLNYGYTF. CDR3 bases: TGTGCCTGGACGGGACACCCGGCATCTCTTAACTATGGCTACACCTTC.

This clone turned up a few times. This chain links TRBV11-3 with TRBJ2-3; D gene uncertain. Germline V gene sequence: CDR1 SGHNT, CDR2 YENEEA. Trimming cost V 5 bases and J 0 bases, with 9 bases left between them. The CDR3 runs to 14 residues. In nucleotides, the CDR3 is TGTGCCAGCAGCACCCTTAGAAGCACAGATACGCAGTATTTT. It codes for CASSTLRSTDTQYF.

This clone was counted a few times. This chain links TRBV6-5 with TRBJ2-2, with 7 bases identical to TRBD1. Germline trimming cut 6 bases from V and 4 bases from J; bases unmatched to any gene: 5. Germline CDR1 reads MNHEY; CDR2 reads SVGAGI. The CDR3 covers 14 residues. Written as DNA, the CDR3 is TGTGCCAGCAGCTCCCCAGGGGGCACCGGGGAGCTGTTTTTT. Encoded protein: CASSSPGGTGELFF.

This chain joins TRBV9 and TRBJ2-7; a weak D match, TRBD2 (5 bases). V shed 4 bases and J shed 2 bases, with 22 bases lying between them. The CDR3 spans 17 residues. Germline V CDR1 and CDR2: SGDLS, YYNGEE. The CDR3 loop reads CASSREFTKRIAYEQYF. The CDR3 DNA is TGTGCCAGCAGCAGGGAATTCACCAAGCGGATCGCCTACGAGCAGTACTTC.

This clone was picked up a small number of times. The chain has TRBV9 and TRBJ2-1; no clear D. V was clipped by 9 bases and J by 2 bases, with 15 bases between them. The germline V gene encodes CDR1 SGDLS and CDR2 YYNGEE. The CDR3 runs 14 residues. As DNA, the CDR3 is TGTGCCACCTCGGTAGTTTCGCCCTACAATGAGCAGTTCTTC. It yields the protein CATSVVSPYNEQFF.